The present T cell receptor beta chain was sequenced within a study of PD-L1 blockade in urothelial cancer. Study overall: Most patients, about 90% of the roughly 29, were males with bladder-origin cancer. Blood analysis occurred 3 weeks (second dose) and 6 weeks after treatment start. Notes on the study in general: Having blood TCR clonality under the median before treatment predicted better survival.

Worth noting for this clone: What it binds is unknown.

The CDR3 length is 14 residues. V gave up 3 bases and J gave up 3 bases; unmatched junction bases: 4. Per the germline V gene, CDR1 is KGHSH and CDR2 is LQKENI. Time point given: peripheral blood 6 weeks after treatment start. The diagnosis in patients was locally advanced or metastatic urothelial carcinoma. Profiled with immunoSEQ multiplex PCR; TCRdb holds only in-frame clones, not every one. The sample records more than 90,000 clones, approximately 90% being singletons. The clonotype was recovered from a man between 60 and 75 years old with urothelial cancer. The V gene is TRBV18, the J gene TRBJ2-7; 8 positions match TRBD1. The material sequenced was PBMCs, taken around atezolizumab (anti-PD-L1) treatment. CDR3 sequence reads: CASSPGTGHYEQYF. The CDR3 coding sequence is TGTGCCAGCTCACCCGGGACAGGACACTACGAGCAGTACTTC.